This paragraph reports one T cell receptor (beta chain). Its antigen remains unidentified. CDR3 length equals 15 residues. Trimming shortened V by 6 bases and J by 0 bases, and 12 bases separated the two germline ends. From germline, CDR1 is KGHSH and CDR2 LQKENI. Clones were read by immunoSEQ multiplex PCR, and TCRdb kept only the in-frame ones, dropping some. The table lists more than 13,000 clones, roughly three quarters of them singletons. This record belongs to a study of early stage breast cancer tumors. Looking at the study overall: Approximately 10-fold was the mean read coverage per sample.

Study-level points and caveats: Blood repertoires resembled normal breast more than tumor. Tumors had approximately 2.7-fold higher T cell density than normal breast.

Sequenced: normal breast tissue next to the tumor. This TCR derives from a person in their fifties with breast cancer. The gene calls are TRBV18 and TRBJ2-1; D possibly matches TRBD1 or TRBD2 (6 bases each). CDR3 DNA: TGTGCCAGCTCGTCGGGGGCTCCCTCCTACAATGAGCAGTTCTTC. It encodes CASSSGAPSYNEQFF.